Listed below are T cell receptor beta chains from one sample, sequenced in a study of blood T cell repertoires in COVID-19. TCRdb's table, derived via immunoSEQ multiplex PCR, lists solely in-frame clones and lacks some. The sample holds some 200,000 clones, just under 85% seen once. The sequenced sample consisted of PBMCs or T cells enriched from blood (not recorded which). These receptors were taken from a woman aged 40 to 50 with acute COVID-19. Each CDR3 is given with its conserved first and last residue. Each record gives: clone size, V gene, D gene, J gene, CDR3 protein, CDR3 DNA. The D gene is left open where the match is weak. The size of a clone is reported for some rows only, either as once, few or many, or as a class for expanded clones.

clone size: NA; V gene: TRBV10-2; D gene: TRBD2; J gene: TRBJ2-2; CDR3 protein: CASCLGGRDTGELFF; CDR3 DNA: TGCGCCAGCTGCCTTGGCGGGAGGGACACCGGGGAGCTGTTTTTT
clone size: NA; V gene: TRBV7-9; D gene: NA; J gene: TRBJ2-5; CDR3 protein: CASSSSYEEETQYF; CDR3 DNA: TGTGCCAGCAGCTCATCCTATGAGGAAGAGACCCAGTACTTC
clone size: NA; V gene: TRBV6-5; D gene: TRBD1; J gene: TRBJ2-3; CDR3 protein: CASSPWTGKKDTQYF; CDR3 DNA: TGTGCCAGCAGTCCCTGGACAGGGAAGAAAGATACGCAGTATTTT
clone size: NA; V gene: TRBV30; D gene: NA; J gene: TRBJ2-3; CDR3 protein: CAWSVSITDTQYF; CDR3 DNA: TGTGCCTGGAGTGTTAGTATCACAGATACGCAGTATTTT
clone size: NA; V gene: TRBV9; D gene: NA; J gene: TRBJ2-2; CDR3 protein: CASSVGQTNTGELFF; CDR3 DNA: TGTGCCAGCAGCGTAGGGCAGACTAACACCGGGGAGCTGTTTTTT
clone size: NA; V gene: TRBV3-1/TRBV3-2; D gene: TRBD2; J gene: TRBJ2-1; CDR3 protein: CASSQASGRARNEQFF; CDR3 DNA: TGTGCCAGCAGCCAAGCTTCCGGGAGGGCAAGGAATGAGCAGTTCTTC
clone size: NA; V gene: TRBV13; D gene: NA; J gene: TRBJ1-2; CDR3 protein: CASSPGQRLSYGYTF; CDR3 DNA: TGTGCCAGCAGCCCCGGACAGAGGTTGAGCTATGGCTACACCTTC
clone size: NA; V gene: TRBV5-1; D gene: NA; J gene: TRBJ2-3; CDR3 protein: CASSLTSRDTDTQYF; CDR3 DNA: TGCGCCAGCAGCTTAACTAGCAGAGACACAGATACGCAGTATTTT
clone size: NA; V gene: TRBV5-1; D gene: TRBD2; J gene: TRBJ2-7; CDR3 protein: CASSYGLAGEGYEQYF; CDR3 DNA: TGCGCCAGCAGCTATGGACTAGCGGGAGAAGGGTACGAGCAGTACTTC
clone size: NA; V gene: TRBV11-2; D gene: NA; J gene: TRBJ1-3; CDR3 protein: CASSLGFSDSNDF; CDR3 DNA: TGTGCCAGCAGCTTAGGGTTCTCGGACAGCAACGATTTT
clone size: NA; V gene: TRBV7-2; D gene: TRBD2; J gene: TRBJ2-5; CDR3 protein: CASSLGSLAGKETQYF; CDR3 DNA: TGTGCCAGCAGCTTAGGGTCGCTAGCGGGGAAAGAGACCCAGTACTTC
clone size: many; V gene: TRBV3-1/TRBV3-2; D gene: NA; J gene: TRBJ1-3; CDR3 protein: CASSQAIRVGNTIYF; CDR3 DNA: TGTGCCAGCAGCCAAGCCATCCGAGTTGGAAACACCATATATTTT
clone size: NA; V gene: TRBV19; D gene: NA; J gene: TRBJ1-4; CDR3 protein: CASSASGNEKLFF; CDR3 DNA: TGTGCCAGTAGTGCCTCGGGAAATGAAAAACTGTTTTTT
clone size: few; V gene: TRBV2; D gene: TRBD2; J gene: TRBJ2-3; CDR3 protein: CASSGSGGGTDTQYF; CDR3 DNA: TGTGCCAGCAGTGGTAGCGGGGGGGGCACAGATACGCAGTATTTT
clone size: many; V gene: TRBV20-1; D gene: NA; J gene: TRBJ1-6; CDR3 protein: CSASKGIDSPLHF; CDR3 DNA: TGCAGTGCTAGTAAGGGGATAGATTCACCCCTCCACTTT
clone size: once; V gene: TRBV5-5; D gene: NA; J gene: TRBJ2-1; CDR3 protein: CASSFGATSYNEQFF; CDR3 DNA: TGTGCCAGCAGCTTCGGAGCGACCTCCTACAATGAGCAGTTCTTC
clone size: NA; V gene: TRBV2; D gene: NA; J gene: TRBJ1-2; CDR3 protein: CASSVSYGYTF; CDR3 DNA: TGTGCCAGCAGTGTTAGCTATGGCTACACCTTC
clone size: NA; V gene: TRBV21-1; D gene: NA; J gene: TRBJ2-1; CDR3 protein: CASRNKPGQGGKSSYNEQFF; CDR3 DNA: TGTGCCAGCAGGAACAAACCGGGACAGGGGGGGAAGAGCTCCTACAATGAGCAGTTCTTC
clone size: NA; V gene: TRBV2; D gene: NA; J gene: TRBJ2-3; CDR3 protein: CASTKRGASSTDTQYF; CDR3 DNA: TGTGCCAGCACCAAACGCGGGGCTTCTAGCACAGATACGCAGTATTTT
clone size: NA; V gene: TRBV3-1/TRBV3-2; D gene: NA; J gene: TRBJ2-1; CDR3 protein: CASSLLYNEQFF; CDR3 DNA: TGTGCCAGCAGCCTATTATACAATGAGCAGTTCTTC
clone size: few; V gene: TRBV6-5; D gene: TRBD1; J gene: TRBJ1-2; CDR3 protein: CASRGGDRGGYTF; CDR3 DNA: TGTGCCAGCAGGGGCGGAGACAGGGGTGGCTACACCTTC
clone size: few; V gene: TRBV9; D gene: NA; J gene: TRBJ1-2; CDR3 protein: CASSGSNYGYTF; CDR3 DNA: TGTGCCAGCAGCGGGAGTAACTATGGCTACACCTTC
clone size: NA; V gene: TRBV27; D gene: TRBD2; J gene: TRBJ2-3; CDR3 protein: CASSSSGTSGNTQYF; CDR3 DNA: TGTGCCAGCAGTTCTAGCGGGACTAGCGGAAATACGCAGTATTTT
clone size: NA; V gene: TRBV7-9; D gene: NA; J gene: TRBJ1-1; CDR3 protein: CASSLTGLGGSEAFF; CDR3 DNA: TGTGCCAGCAGCTTAACAGGGCTAGGAGGTTCTGAAGCTTTCTTT
clone size: NA; V gene: TRBV10-2; D gene: NA; J gene: TRBJ2-5; CDR3 protein: CASSWRETQYF; CDR3 DNA: TGCGCCAGCAGTTGGAGGGAGACCCAGTACTTC
clone size: NA; V gene: TRBV2; D gene: TRBD1; J gene: TRBJ1-1; CDR3 protein: CASRRTGAMNTEAFF; CDR3 DNA: TGTGCCAGCAGAAGGACAGGGGCTATGAACACTGAAGCTTTCTTT
clone size: NA; V gene: TRBV4-1; D gene: TRBD1; J gene: TRBJ2-7; CDR3 protein: CASSLPGQGVGEQYF; CDR3 DNA: TGCGCCAGCAGCCTACCGGGACAGGGAGTAGGGGAGCAGTACTTC
clone size: once; V gene: TRBV5-1; D gene: NA; J gene: TRBJ1-2; CDR3 protein: CASSFQPEGRGGNGYTF; CDR3 DNA: TGCGCCAGCAGCTTTCAACCGGAGGGCAGAGGAGGGAATGGCTACACCTTC
clone size: NA; V gene: TRBV4-2; D gene: TRBD2; J gene: TRBJ2-3; CDR3 protein: CASSQAGGAITDTQYF; CDR3 DNA: TGTGCCAGCAGCCAAGCCGGGGGGGCCATCACAGATACGCAGTATTTT
clone size: NA; V gene: TRBV7-3; D gene: NA; J gene: TRBJ1-1; CDR3 protein: CASSLQGSGTEAFF; CDR3 DNA: TGTGCCAGCAGCTTGCAGGGGTCGGGCACTGAAGCTTTCTTT
clone size: NA; V gene: TRBV7-9; D gene: NA; J gene: TRBJ1-2; CDR3 protein: CASSLVETVWRGYTF; CDR3 DNA: TGTGCCAGCAGCTTAGTGGAGACAGTTTGGCGGGGCTACACCTTC
clone size: NA; V gene: TRBV30; D gene: TRBD1; J gene: TRBJ2-5; CDR3 protein: CAWSVGGTGGETQYF; CDR3 DNA: TGTGCCTGGAGTGTCGGGGGGACAGGGGGGGAGACCCAGTACTTC
clone size: NA; V gene: TRBV19; D gene: NA; J gene: TRBJ1-1; CDR3 protein: CASMRFRENTEAFF; CDR3 DNA: TGTGCCAGTATGAGGTTCAGGGAGAACACTGAAGCTTTCTTT
clone size: NA; V gene: TRBV19; D gene: TRBD1; J gene: TRBJ1-5; CDR3 protein: CASKPGTGGQPQHF; CDR3 DNA: TGTGCCAGTAAGCCCGGGACAGGGGGTCAGCCCCAGCATTTT
clone size: few; V gene: TRBV24-1; D gene: TRBD2; J gene: TRBJ2-1; CDR3 protein: CATSVRTSGGEQFF; CDR3 DNA: TGTGCCACCAGTGTGAGGACTAGCGGGGGAGAACAGTTCTTC
clone size: few; V gene: TRBV7-2; D gene: TRBD1; J gene: TRBJ2-7; CDR3 protein: CASNNPTGGPYEQYF; CDR3 DNA: TGTGCCAGCAACAACCCGACAGGGGGCCCCTACGAGCAGTACTTC
clone size: NA; V gene: TRBV6-5; D gene: TRBD2; J gene: TRBJ2-2; CDR3 protein: CASSRAGVNTGELFF; CDR3 DNA: TGTGCCAGCAGCCGAGCGGGAGTGAACACCGGGGAGCTGTTTTTT
clone size: NA; V gene: TRBV10-2; D gene: TRBD2; J gene: TRBJ2-7; CDR3 protein: CASKGLAIEAYEQYF; CDR3 DNA: TGCGCCAGCAAGGGACTAGCGATTGAAGCCTACGAGCAGTACTTC
clone size: NA; V gene: TRBV19; D gene: TRBD2; J gene: TRBJ2-2; CDR3 protein: CAIGDYNTGELFF; CDR3 DNA: TGTGCCATCGGGGACTACAACACCGGGGAGCTGTTTTTT
clone size: NA; V gene: TRBV2; D gene: TRBD2; J gene: TRBJ2-3; CDR3 protein: CASKRAGVFTDTQYF; CDR3 DNA: TGTGCCAGCAAGCGGGCGGGGGTTTTCACAGATACGCAGTATTTT
clone size: NA; V gene: TRBV7-3; D gene: TRBD2; J gene: TRBJ2-7; CDR3 protein: CASSLSGGGLYEQYF; CDR3 DNA: TGTGCCAGCAGCTTAAGCGGGGGTGGGCTCTACGAGCAGTACTTC
clone size: NA; V gene: TRBV11-2; D gene: NA; J gene: TRBJ2-7; CDR3 protein: CASSPAYEQYF; CDR3 DNA: TGTGCCAGCAGCCCAGCCTACGAGCAGTACTTC